This TCR beta chain was obtained from a study of control samples from healthy donors and cancer patients. This CDR3 has 13 amino acids. Trimming left V 6 bases short and J 0 bases short, with 8 bases between. Germline-derived CDR1 and CDR2 are LNHDA and SQIVND (reference sequence). Libraries were prepared by immunoSEQ multiplex PCR; TCRdb keeps only in-frame clonotypes and omits some of them. The table has 79,000 or so clones, 85% to 90% seen once. This sequence joins TRBV19 and TRBJ1-1; weak D call: TRBD1 (6 bases). Sequenced input: PBMCs. The clonotype comes from a woman aged 45-65 years with colorectal cancer. CDR3 sequence reads: CASRTGMNTEAFF. The CDR3 DNA reads as TGTGCCAGTAGGACAGGTATGAACACTGAAGCTTTCTTT.